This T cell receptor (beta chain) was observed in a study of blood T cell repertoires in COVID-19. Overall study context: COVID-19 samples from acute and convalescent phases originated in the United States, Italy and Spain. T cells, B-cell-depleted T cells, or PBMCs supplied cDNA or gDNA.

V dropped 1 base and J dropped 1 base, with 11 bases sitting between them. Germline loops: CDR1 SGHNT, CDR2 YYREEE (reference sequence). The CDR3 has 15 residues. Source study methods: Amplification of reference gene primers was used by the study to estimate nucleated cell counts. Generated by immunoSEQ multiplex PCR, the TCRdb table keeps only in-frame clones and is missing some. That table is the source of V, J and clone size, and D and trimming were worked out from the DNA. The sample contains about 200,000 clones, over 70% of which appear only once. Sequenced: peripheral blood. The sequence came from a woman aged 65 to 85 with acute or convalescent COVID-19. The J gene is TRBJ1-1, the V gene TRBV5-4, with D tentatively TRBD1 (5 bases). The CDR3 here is CASSLSGQGNTEAFF. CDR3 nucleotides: TGTGCCAGCAGCTTGAGCGGGCAGGGGAACACTGAAGCTTTCTTT.